These 13 T cell receptor beta chains share one sample of origin, sequenced in a study of cytomegalovirus exposure and HLA in healthy donors. The primer mix had 60 Vbeta and 13 Jbeta primers. Method: immunoSEQ multiplex PCR; TCRdb's copy keeps in-frame clones and lacks some. The sample has 100,000 to 120,000 clones; about four fifths are singletons. The sequenced sample was PBMCs. The receptor source for this set is a young woman in good health and CMV-seronegative.

The V and J genes are TRBV28 and TRBJ1-1, with D uncertain. Germline V CDR1 and CDR2: MDHEN, SYDVKM. CDR3 size: 12 residues. Trimming stripped 5 bases from V and 7 bases from J, with 11 bases between. This CDR3 is CASSQSLIEAFF. CDR3 nucleotides: TGTGCCAGCAGTCAGTCCCTCATTGAAGCTTTCTTT.

This rearrangement joins TRBV7-2 to TRBJ2-7, with 7 bases matching TRBD2. V gave up 5 bases and J gave up 3 bases; unmatched junction bases: 13. Germline V gene lookup returns CDR1 SGHTA and CDR2 FQGNSA. This CDR3 comprises 16 residues. The CDR3 reads CASSITLSAGSYEQYF. The CDR3 nucleotides read TGTGCCAGCAGCATTACCCTCTCAGCGGGAAGCTACGAGCAGTACTTC.

The rearrangement uses TRBV6-5 and TRBJ2-1; 8 nucleotides align to TRBD2. Germline V CDR1 and CDR2: MNHEY, SVGAGI. The CDR3 has 16 residues. V trimming: 3 bases; J trimming: 2 bases; junction bases outside the gene matches: 6. DNA for the CDR3: TGTGCCAGCAGTTATTTAACGGGGGGGGCCTACAATGAGCAGTTCTTC. This codes for CASSYLTGGAYNEQFF.

The V call is TRBV2, the J call TRBJ2-2; perhaps TRBD1 as D (5 bases). Germline values: CDR1 SNHLY, CDR2 FYNNEI. The CDR3 contains 15 residues. Trimming stripped 7 bases from V and 2 bases from J, with 14 bases between. CDR3 protein: CASTGTTVNTGELFF. In nucleotides, the CDR3 is TGTGCCAGCACCGGAACGACAGTAAACACCGGGGAGCTGTTTTTT.

This chain connects TRBV5-5 to TRBJ1-1, with 9 bases fitting TRBD1. Trimming removed 0 bases from V and 5 bases from J; junction bases left unmatched: 2. The CDR3 has 14 residues. The germline V gene encodes CDR1 SGHKS and CDR2 YYEKEE (reference sequence). For the CDR3, the DNA is TGTGCCAGCAGCTTGGACAGGGGGCGGACTGAAGCTTTCTTT. Residues: CASSLDRGRTEAFF.

The V and J genes are TRBV29-1 and TRBJ2-7; 8 bases match TRBD2. The CDR3 has 13 amino acids. CDR1 and CDR2 from the germline V gene are SQVTM and ANQGSEA. V dropped 4 bases and J dropped 2; count of bases not matched to a gene: 4. CDR3 nucleotide sequence: TGCAGCGTTGGGACTAGCCGGGCCTACGAGCAGTACTTC. This encodes CSVGTSRAYEQYF.

V and J are TRBV10-3 and TRBJ1-5, with D perhaps TRBD1 (6 bases). Germline V CDR1 and CDR2: ENHRY, SYGVKD. The CDR3 is 14 amino acids. Trimming left V 0 bases short and J 7 bases short, with 10 bases between. The DNA for the CDR3 is TGTGCCATCAGTGAGTCGGGACAAGGGCAGCCCCAGCATTTT. Translated, it gives CAISESGQGQPQHF.

Points on this clone: The germline gene is not matched at one end of the junction; a read error may be the cause. V and J are TRBV27 and TRBJ1-1; 7 bases align to TRBD1. This CDR3 spans 13 amino acids. The V gene's germline CDR1 is MNHEY and CDR2 SMNVEV (reference sequence). CDR3 residues: CASSLSGGTEAFF. The CDR3 nucleotides are TGTGCCAGCAGCTTATCAGGGGGCACTGAAGCTTTCTTT.

The chain joins TRBV10-2 to TRBJ1-5, with a possible D match to TRBD1 (5 bases). Germline CDR1 WSHSY, CDR2 SAAADI. With 4 bases removed from V and 5 bases from J, the gap between germline ends came to 9 bases. The CDR3 sequence is 13 residues long. CDR3 amino acids: CASSGGTYQPQHF. CDR3 bases: TGCGCCAGCAGTGGGGGCACTTATCAGCCCCAGCATTTT.

This chain uses TRBV28 with TRBJ1-5, with TRBD1 as a possible D gene (5 bases). This CDR3 comprises 14 residues. The ends were cut back, 7 bases at V and 7 bases at J, with 17 bases in the middle. CDR1 MDHEN and CDR2 SYDVKM come from the germline V gene. CDR3 residues: CASTMGGTEQPQHF. CDR3 DNA sequence: TGTGCCAGCACCATGGGGGGAACCGAGCAGCCCCAGCATTTT.

This clone was picked up a small number of times. The chain carries TRBV5-4 and TRBJ2-3; D ambiguous. Between the trimmed V and J ends, which lost 4 bases and 5 bases, there was a span of 14 bases. This CDR3 contains 14 residues. Germline CDR1 reads SGHNT; CDR2 reads YYREEE (reference sequence). Here the CDR3 DNA reads TGTGCCAGCAGCCCCGATCTTCAGGAAGATACGCAGTATTTT. Residues: CASSPDLQEDTQYF. Full variable domain (outside the CDR3, taken from reference TRBV5-4 and TRBJ2-3): ETGVTQSPTHLIKTRGQQVTLRCSSQSGHNTVSWYQQALGQGPQFIFQYYREEENGRGNFPPRFSGLQFPNYSSELNVNALELDDSALYLCASSPDLQEDTQYFGPGTRLTVL.

This chain joins TRBV6-5 and TRBJ2-1, with D maybe TRBD1 (6 bases). There are 13 residues in the CDR3. Trimming removed 5 bases at V and 6 bases at J, with 11 bases between. Germline values: CDR1 MNHEY, CDR2 SVGAGI. The CDR3 spells CASSNRVGNEQFF. The CDR3 DNA follows: TGTGCCAGCAGTAACAGGGTTGGCAATGAGCAGTTCTTC.

This rearrangement joins TRBV7-2 to TRBJ1-1; no reliable D call. Trimming removed 1 base at V and 5 bases at J, with 11 bases between. CDR1 is SGHTA and CDR2 is FQGNSA in the germline V gene. The CDR3 spans 14 residues. The CDR3 DNA is TGTGCCAGCAGCTTAGGTCTGTTGAGAACTGAAGCTTTCTTT. It translates to CASSLGLLRTEAFF.